This entry concerns a single T cell receptor beta chain. At one of its ends the junction is not consistent with the germline gene, which may arise from a read error. The data derive from a study of tumor and adjacent non-tumor tissue in lung cancer. Overall study: Patients were aged about 30 to 76, 9 to 10 men and roughly 5 women, stage I to III.

The template was RNA from unsorted bulk tissue. Distant lung tissue was collected more than 3 cm away from the tumor edge. Looked up from germline, CDR1 is SGHDT and CDR2 is YYEEEE. The CDR3 consists of 13 residues. A modified ARM-PCR protocol with three rounds of nested PCR amplified TCRbeta. TCRdb ran MiXCR on the multiplex PCR reads and lists one entry per CDR3 protein. The sample includes tens of thousands of distinct CDR3 sequences, 60% to 70% of them seen just once. This receptor was obtained from a woman aged 40 to 55 with non-small cell lung cancer. Sequencing used distant non-tumor lung tissue. The chain employs TRBV5-6 and TRBJ1-2, with D unresolved. The CDR3, as DNA: TGTGCCATCAGCTCGATGCGCAACTATGGCTACACCTTC. Its protein is CAISSMRNYGYTF. The full variable domain, completed using reference TRBV5-6 and TRBJ1-2, is DAGVTQSPTHLIKTRGQQVTLRCSPKSGHDTVSWYQQALGQGPQFIFQYYEEEERQRGNFPDRFSGHQFPNYSSELNVNALLLGDSALYLCAISSMRNYGYTFGSGTRLTVV.